The clone carrying this T cell receptor (beta chain) was seen a handful of times. Antigen specificity is unknown. The sample is drawn from a study of T-cell reconstitution after alpha-beta-depleted transplantation in children. Study-wide points: T-cell counts and diversity at one year post-transplant came mainly from newly produced T cells. Reports say that about two months after transplant, the alpha-beta T cells came out of several hundred graft clones that had expanded. The high TCRbeta diversity at day 60 in some patients came from surviving recipient T cells and thymic progenitors.

Library preparation (for TCRbeta) was performed with unique molecular identifiers. MiXCR, applied by TCRdb to the PCR reads, yields one record per CDR3 protein. Found here are 200,000 to 250,000 distinct CDR3 sequences, around 8% of them singletons; the top ten hold approximately 6.3%. This CDR3 contains 16 residues. The V and J genes are TRBV21-1 and TRBJ2-5. TRBV21-1 is a pseudogene segment. The source was PBMCs, mostly from graft donor cells, collected 180 days after TCRalphabeta/CD19-depleted stem cell transplant. The sequence was obtained from a male patient under 18 who had a stem cell transplant for acute lymphoblastic leukemia, so the T cells may come from the graft donor. This CDR3 reads CASSKAWDTVQETQYF. In DNA form, the CDR3 reads TGTGCCAGCAGCAAAGCGTGGGATACGGTACAAGAGACCCAGTACTTC.